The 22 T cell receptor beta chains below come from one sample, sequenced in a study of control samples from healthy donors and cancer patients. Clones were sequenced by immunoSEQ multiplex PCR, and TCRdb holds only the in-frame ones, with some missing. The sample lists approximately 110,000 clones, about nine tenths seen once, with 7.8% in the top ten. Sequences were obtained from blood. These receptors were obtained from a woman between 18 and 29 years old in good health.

CDR3 nucleotides: TGTGCCAGTAGTATAGAAAAGGGGACAGGCTCTTTCACAGATACGCAGTATTTT. Translating gives CASSIEKGTGSFTDTQYF. This chain uses TRBV19 with TRBJ2-3; 8 bases agree with TRBD1. The J segment lost 2 bases and the V segment lost 0 bases, leaving 10 bases of the junction unmatched. Germline CDR1 and CDR2: LNHDA and SQIVND (reference sequence). This CDR3 has 18 residues.

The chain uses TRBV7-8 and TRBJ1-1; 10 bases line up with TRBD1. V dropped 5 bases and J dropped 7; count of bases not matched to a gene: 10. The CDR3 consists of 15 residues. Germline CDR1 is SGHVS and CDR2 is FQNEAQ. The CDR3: CASSPRDRGYGEAFF. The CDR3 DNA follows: TGTGCCAGCAGCCCGAGGGACAGGGGTTACGGTGAAGCTTTCTTT.

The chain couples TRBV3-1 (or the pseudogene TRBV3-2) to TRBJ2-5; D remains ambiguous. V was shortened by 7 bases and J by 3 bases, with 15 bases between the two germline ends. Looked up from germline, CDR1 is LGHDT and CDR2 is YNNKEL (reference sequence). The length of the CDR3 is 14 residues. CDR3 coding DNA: TGTGCCAGCAACCGCCGGCTCCGGGAAGAGACCCAGTACTTC. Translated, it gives CASNRRLREETQYF.

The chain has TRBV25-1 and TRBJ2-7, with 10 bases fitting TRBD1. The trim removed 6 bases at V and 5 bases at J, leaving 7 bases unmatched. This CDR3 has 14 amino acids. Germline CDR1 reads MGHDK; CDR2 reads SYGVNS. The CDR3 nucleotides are TGTGCCAGCAGCCCGGGACAGGGGTTCGACGAGCAGTACTTC. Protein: CASSPGQGFDEQYF.

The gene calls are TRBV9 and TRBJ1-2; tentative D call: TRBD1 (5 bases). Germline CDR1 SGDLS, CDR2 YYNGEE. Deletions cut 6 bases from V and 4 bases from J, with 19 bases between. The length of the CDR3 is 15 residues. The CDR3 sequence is CASNPGPTPSYGYTF. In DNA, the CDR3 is TGTGCCAGCAACCCAGGGCCAACGCCGTCCTATGGCTACACCTTC. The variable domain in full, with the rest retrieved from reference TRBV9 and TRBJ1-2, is DSGVTQTPKHLITATGQRVTLRCSPRSGDLSVYWYQQSLDQGLQFLIQYYNGEERAKGNILERFSAQQFPDLHSELNLSSLELGDSALYFCASNPGPTPSYGYTFGSGTRLTVV.

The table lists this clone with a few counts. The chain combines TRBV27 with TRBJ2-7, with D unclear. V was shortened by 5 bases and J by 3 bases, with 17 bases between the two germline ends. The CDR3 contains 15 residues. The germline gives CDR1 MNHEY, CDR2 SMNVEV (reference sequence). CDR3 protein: CASSAEVGGYYEQYF. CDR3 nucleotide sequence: TGTGCCAGCAGTGCCGAGGTCGGCGGATACTACGAGCAGTACTTC.

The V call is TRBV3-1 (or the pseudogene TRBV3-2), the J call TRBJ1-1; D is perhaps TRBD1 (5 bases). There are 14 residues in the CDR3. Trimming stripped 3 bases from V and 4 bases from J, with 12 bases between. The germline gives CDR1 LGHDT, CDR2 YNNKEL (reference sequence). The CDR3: CASSQLRAATEAFF. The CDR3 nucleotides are TGTGCCAGCAGCCAGCTCAGGGCCGCCACTGAAGCTTTCTTT.

CDR3 protein: CASSALISGGASSYNEQFF. CDR3 nucleotide sequence: TGTGCCAGCAGCGCCCTGATAAGCGGGGGGGCTAGCTCCTACAATGAGCAGTTCTTC. The rearrangement joins TRBV7-8 to TRBJ2-1; 10 bases are shared with TRBD2. This CDR3 has 19 amino acids. The ends lost 5 bases at V and 0 bases at J; junction bases unmatched: 13. Germline V gives CDR1 SGHVS, CDR2 FQNEAQ.

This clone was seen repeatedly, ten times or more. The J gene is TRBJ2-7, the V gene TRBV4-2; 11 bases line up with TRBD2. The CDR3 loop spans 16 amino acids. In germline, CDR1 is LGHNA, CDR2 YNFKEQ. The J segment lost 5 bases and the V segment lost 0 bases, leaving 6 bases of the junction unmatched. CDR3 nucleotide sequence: TGTGCCAGCAGCCAAGACGTAGCGGGAGGGCCCGACGAGCAGTACTTC. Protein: CASSQDVAGGPDEQYF.

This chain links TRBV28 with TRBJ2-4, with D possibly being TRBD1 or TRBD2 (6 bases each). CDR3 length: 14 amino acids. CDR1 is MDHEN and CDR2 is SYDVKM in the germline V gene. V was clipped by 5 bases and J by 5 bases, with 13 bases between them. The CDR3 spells CASSGGGRENIQYF. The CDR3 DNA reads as TGTGCCAGCAGTGGTGGGGGGCGCGAAAACATTCAGTACTTC.

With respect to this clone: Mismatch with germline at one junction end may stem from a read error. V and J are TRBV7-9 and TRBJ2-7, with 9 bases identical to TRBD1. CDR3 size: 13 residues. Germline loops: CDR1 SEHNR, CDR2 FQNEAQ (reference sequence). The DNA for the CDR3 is TGTGCCAGCAGATTAGGACAGGGGTCCGAGCAGTACTTC. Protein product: CASRLGQGSEQYF.

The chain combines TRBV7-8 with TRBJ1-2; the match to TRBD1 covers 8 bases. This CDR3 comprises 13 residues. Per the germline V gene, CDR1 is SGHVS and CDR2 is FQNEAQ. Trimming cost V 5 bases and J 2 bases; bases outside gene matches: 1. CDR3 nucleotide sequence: TGTGCCAGCAGCACAGGGGGGAACTATGGCTACACCTTC. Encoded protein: CASSTGGNYGYTF.

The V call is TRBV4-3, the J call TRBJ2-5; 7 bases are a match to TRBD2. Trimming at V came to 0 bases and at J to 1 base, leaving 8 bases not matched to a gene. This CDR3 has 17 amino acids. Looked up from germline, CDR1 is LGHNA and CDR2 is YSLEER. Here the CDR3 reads CASSQDWEGLPQETQYF. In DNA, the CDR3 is TGCGCCAGCAGCCAAGATTGGGAGGGGCTACCCCAAGAGACCCAGTACTTC.

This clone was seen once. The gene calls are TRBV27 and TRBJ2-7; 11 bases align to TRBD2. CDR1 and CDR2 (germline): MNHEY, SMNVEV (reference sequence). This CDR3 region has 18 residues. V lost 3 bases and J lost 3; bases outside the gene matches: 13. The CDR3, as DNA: TGTGCCAGCAGTTTTTTCCCCCCAACTAGCGGGGGTCACTACGAGCAGTACTTC. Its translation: CASSFFPPTSGGHYEQYF.

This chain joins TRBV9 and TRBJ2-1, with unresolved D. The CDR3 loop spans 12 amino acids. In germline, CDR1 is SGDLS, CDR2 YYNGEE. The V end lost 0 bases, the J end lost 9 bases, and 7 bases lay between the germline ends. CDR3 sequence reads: CASSVDFREQFF. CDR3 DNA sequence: TGTGCCAGCAGCGTAGACTTCCGTGAGCAGTTCTTC. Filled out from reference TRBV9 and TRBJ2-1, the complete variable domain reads DSGVTQTPKHLITATGQRVTLRCSPRSGDLSVYWYQQSLDQGLQFLIQYYNGEERAKGNILERFSAQQFPDLHSELNLSSLELGDSALYFCASSVDFREQFFGPGTRLTVL.

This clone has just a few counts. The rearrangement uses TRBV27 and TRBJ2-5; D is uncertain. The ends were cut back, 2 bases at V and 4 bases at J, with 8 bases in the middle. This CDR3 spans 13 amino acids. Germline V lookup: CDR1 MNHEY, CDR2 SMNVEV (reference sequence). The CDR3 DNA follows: TGTGCCAGCAGTTTAGGGGTTTTAGAGACCCAGTACTTC. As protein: CASSLGVLETQYF.

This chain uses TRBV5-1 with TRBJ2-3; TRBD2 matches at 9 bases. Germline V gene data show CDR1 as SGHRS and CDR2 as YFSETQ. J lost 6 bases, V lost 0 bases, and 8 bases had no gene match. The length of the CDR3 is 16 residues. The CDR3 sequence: CASSLGLAGAHDTQYF. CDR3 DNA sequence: TGCGCCAGCAGCTTGGGATTAGCGGGAGCGCACGATACGCAGTATTTT.

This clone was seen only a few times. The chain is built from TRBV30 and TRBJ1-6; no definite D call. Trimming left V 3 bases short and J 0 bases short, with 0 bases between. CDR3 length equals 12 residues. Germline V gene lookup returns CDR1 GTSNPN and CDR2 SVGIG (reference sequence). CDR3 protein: CAWSSYNSPLHF. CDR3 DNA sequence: TGTGCCTGGAGCTCCTATAATTCACCCCTCCACTTT.

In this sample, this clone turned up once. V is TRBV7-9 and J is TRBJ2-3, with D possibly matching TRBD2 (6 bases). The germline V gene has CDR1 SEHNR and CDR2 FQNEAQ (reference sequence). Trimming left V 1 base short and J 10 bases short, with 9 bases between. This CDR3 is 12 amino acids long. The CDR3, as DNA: TGTGCCAGCAGCTTAGGGGGGGTTCCGCAGTATTTT. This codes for CASSLGGVPQYF.

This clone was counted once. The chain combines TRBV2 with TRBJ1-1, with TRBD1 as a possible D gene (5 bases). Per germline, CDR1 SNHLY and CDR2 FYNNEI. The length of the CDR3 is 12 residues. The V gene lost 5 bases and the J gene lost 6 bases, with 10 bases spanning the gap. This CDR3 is CASSSDSPEAFF. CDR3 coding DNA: TGTGCCAGCAGTTCAGACAGCCCTGAAGCTTTCTTT.

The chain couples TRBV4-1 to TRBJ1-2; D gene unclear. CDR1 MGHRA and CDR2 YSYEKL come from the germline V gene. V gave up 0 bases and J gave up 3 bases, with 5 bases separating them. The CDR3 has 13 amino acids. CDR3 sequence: CASSQDRHYGYTF. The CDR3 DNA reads TGCGCCAGCAGCCAAGATCGACACTATGGCTACACCTTC.

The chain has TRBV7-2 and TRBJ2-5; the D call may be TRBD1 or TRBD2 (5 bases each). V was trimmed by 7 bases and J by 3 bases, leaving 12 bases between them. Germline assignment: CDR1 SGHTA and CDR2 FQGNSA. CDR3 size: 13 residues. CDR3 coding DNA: TGTGCCAGCACCGTTGGGGGAAAAGAGACCCAGTACTTC. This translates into CASTVGGKETQYF. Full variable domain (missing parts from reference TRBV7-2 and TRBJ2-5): GAGVSQSPSNKVTEKGKDVELRCDPISGHTALYWYRQSLGQGLEFLIYFQGNSAPDKSGLPSDRFSAERTGGSVSTLTIQRTQQEDSAVYLCASTVGGKETQYFGPGTRLLVL.